What follows is one T cell receptor beta chain and its context. Its antigen is undetermined. Unique molecular identifiers were affixed to discrete cDNA molecules within the library. Per the original data handling: A per-sample median of about 100,000 TCRs was observed, with counts ranging from about 20,000 to 690,600. TCRdb used MiXCR to reprocess the RACE reads, holding one entry per CDR3 protein. The V and J calls here are based on TCRdb, not the publication. The sample has 95,000 to 150,000 distinct CDR3 sequences, approximately 10% seen once. This sample stems from a study of human T cells and chemical hapten exposure. Study-level findings and limits: TCRs exceeding a frequency of 1 in 1000 stayed unchanged under DPC sensitization.

The V end was cut by 7 bases, the J end by 0 bases, with 10 bases between. Germline lookup yields CDR1 SQVTM and CDR2 ANQGSEA. The CDR3 extends over 13 amino acids. As to time point: patch test 3, about 24 weeks after DPC sensitization. Noted treatment: therapeutic diphenylcyclopropenone sensitization with weekly scalp DPC. Non-pregnant alopecia patients aged 18 to 70, suitable for DPC therapy. This chain links TRBV29-1 with TRBJ1-3; no firm D call. The receptor's source is a woman in her 50s with alopecia areata. Some clones in this sample may be carry-over from other donors' samples. The sample here was whole blood, taken in connection with sensitization to the hapten diphenylcyclopropenone (DPC). Here the CDR3 reads CSAALSSGNTIYF. CDR3 bases: TGCAGCGCCGCTTTGAGCTCTGGAAACACCATATATTTT.